A single sample gave rise to the 27 T cell receptor beta chains below, sequenced in a study of patients and donors after allogeneic stem cell transplantation. MiXCR was run by TCRdb on the RT-PCR reads, yielding one entry per CDR3 protein. The sample gives 200,000 to 250,000 distinct CDR3 sequences, around 14% of which show up once; roughly 11% is in the top ten. The specimen was blood, either unsorted or a sorted T cell fraction (not recorded which). The receptors stem from a human donor who was either an allogeneic HSCT recipient or a stem cell or donor lymphocyte infusion donor (not recorded which). It is not recorded whose cells these are; they may come from a transplant donor.

This clonotype turned up a few times. V gene TRBV4-3 combines with J gene TRBJ1-5; D might be TRBD1 (5 bases). The ends were cut back, 1 base at V and 7 bases at J, with 14 bases in the middle. This CDR3 has 15 amino acids. The germline gives CDR1 LGHNA, CDR2 YSLEER. The CDR3 is CASSQVLGAGQPQHF. DNA for the CDR3: TGCGCCAGCAGCCAAGTCCTTGGGGCGGGGCAGCCCCAGCATTTT.

At least ten counts were recorded for this clonotype. The chain combines TRBV7-9 with TRBJ2-2; D gene uncertain. CDR1 and CDR2 from the germline V gene are SEHNR and FQNEAQ (reference sequence). Trimming shortened V by 3 bases and J by 1 base, and 6 bases separated the two germline ends. The CDR3 has 14 residues. For the CDR3, the DNA is TGTGCCAGCAGCTTGGGTTTGAACACCGGGGAGCTGTTTTTT. This encodes CASSLGLNTGELFF.

This chain links TRBV7-9 with TRBJ2-1; the D gene is possibly TRBD1 (5 bases). V was pared by 6 bases and J by 0 bases, with 18 bases between. Germline-derived CDR1 and CDR2 are SEHNR and FQNEAQ (reference sequence). The CDR3 covers 17 residues. The DNA of the CDR3 is TGTGCCAGCAGTTCAGGGATGGGGATACGCTCCTACAATGAGCAGTTCTTC. Protein product: CASSSGMGIRSYNEQFF.

This clonotype was detected many times. As DNA, the CDR3 is TGTGCCAGCAGCTTAGAACAGTTCACCGGGGAGCTGTTTTTT. This sequence encodes CASSLEQFTGELFF. This chain uses TRBV11-3 with TRBJ2-2; D is uncertain. Germline V gene sequence: CDR1 SGHNT, CDR2 YENEEA. The V end was cut by 0 bases, the J end by 4 bases, with 6 bases between. The CDR3 runs to 14 residues.

The gene calls are TRBV5-1 and TRBJ2-7; D is unresolved. Germline-derived CDR1 and CDR2 are SGHRS and YFSETQ. Trimming left V 1 base short and J 7 bases short, with 9 bases between. The CDR3 is 12 amino acids. The CDR3 sequence: CASSLSNGEQYF. CDR3 nucleotides: TGCGCCAGCAGCTTGTCCAATGGAGAGCAGTACTTC.

V gene TRBV5-4 combines with J gene TRBJ1-1, with 7 bases identical to TRBD1. CDR3 length: 15 amino acids. Trimming at V came to 2 bases and at J to 0 bases, leaving 4 bases not matched to a gene. Germline CDR1 SGHNT, CDR2 YYREEE (reference sequence). CDR3 residues: CASSFKGGLNTEAFF. The CDR3 DNA reads as TGTGCCAGCAGCTTTAAAGGGGGCTTGAACACTGAAGCTTTCTTT.

This clonotype has only a few counts. The gene calls are TRBV28 and TRBJ1-1; the match to TRBD1 covers 8 bases. Germline V gives CDR1 MDHEN, CDR2 SYDVKM. This CDR3 is built from 17 residues. V lost 5 bases, J lost 1 base, and 12 bases stayed unmatched. CDR3 protein: CASSPPTDRGWNTEAFF. The CDR3 region has the DNA TGTGCCAGCAGTCCTCCCACAGACAGGGGATGGAACACTGAAGCTTTCTTT.

This clonotype was seen at least ten times. This sequence joins TRBV5-6 and TRBJ2-7; D not resolved. The V end lost 4 bases, the J end lost 0 bases, and 17 bases lay between the germline ends. Germline V CDR1 and CDR2: SGHDT, YYEEEE. This CDR3 spans 16 amino acids. CDR3 protein: CASSPEGRQVSYEQYF. For the CDR3, the DNA is TGTGCCAGCAGCCCGGAAGGCCGACAAGTCTCCTACGAGCAGTACTTC.

The V call is TRBV28, the J call TRBJ2-7; D not certain. With 6 bases removed from V and 6 bases from J, the gap between germline ends came to 9 bases. This CDR3 has 11 residues. Germline lookup yields CDR1 MDHEN and CDR2 SYDVKM. The CDR3 is CASREYLEQYF. In DNA form, the CDR3 reads TGTGCCAGCAGAGAGTATCTCGAGCAGTACTTC.

This clonotype was picked up a small number of times. This chain links TRBV5-1 with TRBJ2-3; no firm D call. V was pared by 4 bases and J by 5 bases, with 20 bases between. Germline CDR1 is SGHRS and CDR2 is YFSETQ. The CDR3 runs to 16 residues. The CDR3 DNA is TGCGCCAGCAGCCCCCTCCGGACCAGCTTTCGAGATACGCAGTATTTT. This encodes CASSPLRTSFRDTQYF.

In its sample, this clonotype was seen a few times. The rearrangement links TRBV5-1 to TRBJ2-3; D is unresolved. CDR3 length: 14 amino acids. Trimming shortened V by 7 bases and J by 0 bases, and 12 bases separated the two germline ends. Germline CDR1 reads SGHRS; CDR2 reads YFSETQ. The CDR3 DNA is TGCGCCAGCTCCTACAGCACTAGCACAGATACGCAGTATTTT. Translated, it gives CASSYSTSTDTQYF.

This chain joins TRBV2 and TRBJ1-1; D perhaps matches TRBD1 (6 bases). The CDR3 contains 14 residues. Germline assignment: CDR1 SNHLY and CDR2 FYNNEI. Trimming stripped 6 bases from V and 5 bases from J, with 16 bases between. The CDR3 is CASRGTGFRTEAFF. CDR3 nucleotide sequence: TGTGCCAGCAGGGGTACAGGGTTCAGAACTGAAGCTTTCTTT.

There are many counts of this clonotype. The rearrangement links TRBV4-1 to TRBJ1-4; D is perhaps TRBD1 (6 bases). The CDR3 has 16 residues. Germline CDR1 reads MGHRA; CDR2 reads YSYEKL. Trimming pared 0 bases from V and 7 bases from J, leaving 15 bases between. The CDR3: CASSQDSGGEGEKLFF. The CDR3 coding sequence is TGCGCCAGCAGCCAAGATTCGGGGGGCGAGGGTGAAAAACTGTTTTTT.

This clonotype showed up just a few times. The chain joins TRBV12-3 or TRBV12-4 to TRBJ1-1; tentative D call: TRBD1 (5 bases). The V end lost 6 bases, the J end lost 1 base, and 9 bases lay between the germline ends. This CDR3 spans 13 amino acids. The CDR3 protein is CASRWGGNTEAFF. The DNA of the CDR3 is TGTGCCAGCAGATGGGGGGGGAACACTGAAGCTTTCTTT.

The rearrangement uses TRBV6-2 or TRBV6-3 and TRBJ1-2; tentatively, D is TRBD1 (5 bases). Germline V CDR1 and CDR2: MNHEY, SVGEGT. V was clipped by 6 bases and J by 8 bases, with 7 bases between them. The CDR3 is made up of 10 amino acids. In nucleotides, the CDR3 is TGTGCCAGCAGGGACAACGGCTACACCTTC. Translation: CASRDNGYTF.

This clonotype was found a few times. This rearrangement joins TRBV12-3 or TRBV12-4 to TRBJ1-1; D is unclear. The germline V and J ends were trimmed by 3 bases and 4 bases, with 12 bases remaining between them. The CDR3 consists of 14 residues. CDR3 sequence: CASSFRRVGTEAFF. The DNA for the CDR3 is TGTGCCAGCAGTTTCCGCCGAGTCGGCACTGAAGCTTTCTTT.

This chain joins TRBV20-1 and TRBJ2-3, with 7 bases identical to TRBD2. V dropped 5 bases and J dropped 4; count of bases not matched to a gene: 18. Germline V gene sequence: CDR1 DFQATT, CDR2 SNEGSKA (reference sequence). The CDR3 is made up of 17 amino acids. CDR3 loop: CSADLVGSAGVSDTQYF. Here the CDR3 DNA reads TGCAGTGCTGATCTAGTAGGTTCGGCGGGAGTCTCAGATACGCAGTATTTT.

CDR3 DNA: TGTGCCAGCAGCCAAAGCGGAACTGAAGCTTTCTTT. Amino acid sequence: CASSQSGTEAFF. This rearrangement joins TRBV4-2 to TRBJ1-1; D is unresolved. The CDR3 spans 12 residues. The ends were cut back, 2 bases at V and 5 bases at J, with 6 bases in the middle. The germline V gene encodes CDR1 LGHNA and CDR2 YNFKEQ.

This clonotype was counted between two and nine times. The genes are TRBV20-1 and TRBJ1-2; possibly TRBD1 for D (6 bases). Germline CDR1 DFQATT, CDR2 SNEGSKA (reference sequence). Trimming removed 0 bases from V and 6 bases from J, with 20 bases in between. This CDR3 has 16 residues. CDR3 bases: TGCAGTGCTAGAGATCATATAGGGGGGCGCGCTGATGGCTACACCTTC. It codes for CSARDHIGGRADGYTF.

Ten or more counts support this clonotype. V is TRBV12-3 or TRBV12-4 and J is TRBJ1-2; D not certain. This CDR3 region has 14 residues. Trimming pared 1 base from V and 1 base from J, leaving 7 bases between. CDR3 region: CASSLGVGNYGYTF. Written as DNA, the CDR3 is TGTGCCAGCAGTTTAGGGGTCGGTAACTATGGCTACACCTTC.

This clonotype was counted between two and nine times. The rearrangement links TRBV2 to TRBJ1-2; TRBD1 might be the D (5 bases). In germline, CDR1 is SNHLY, CDR2 FYNNEI. The CDR3 length is 15 residues. V lost 7 bases to trimming and J lost 1 base, with 16 bases between them. CDR3 nucleotides: TGTGCCAGCACCCCACCCGGGGGAAATAACTATGGCTACACCTTC. Its protein product is CASTPPGGNNYGYTF.

This clonotype showed up many times. CDR3 protein: CASSQDLQGGSRAGELFF. The CDR3 coding sequence is TGCGCCAGCAGCCAAGATCTTCAGGGCGGGAGTCGGGCCGGGGAGCTGTTTTTT. This sequence joins TRBV4-1 and TRBJ2-2; 7 positions match TRBD2. CDR1 MGHRA and CDR2 YSYEKL come from the germline V gene. The CDR3 consists of 18 residues. With 0 bases clipped from V and 6 bases from J, the junction kept 13 bases outside the gene matches.

This chain joins TRBV7-3 and TRBJ2-5; 11 positions agree with TRBD2. Germline V CDR1 and CDR2: SGHTA, FQGTGA. V lost 5 bases to trimming and J lost 5 bases; unmatched junction nucleotides: 10. The CDR3 runs to 16 residues. Here the CDR3 DNA reads TGTGCCAGCAGCCCATCATCTAGCGGGAGGAGGGAGACCCAGTACTTC. It translates to CASSPSSSGRRETQYF.

The chain uses TRBV20-1 and TRBJ2-7, with 10 bases identical to TRBD1. With 6 bases clipped from V and 4 bases from J, the junction kept 12 bases outside the gene matches. Germline V gene data show CDR1 as DFQATT and CDR2 as SNEGSKA (reference sequence). The CDR3 has 15 residues. The chain's CDR3 is CSAVRAGTGDYEQYF. In DNA, the CDR3 is TGCAGTGCCGTACGCGCCGGGACAGGGGATTACGAGCAGTACTTC.

This clonotype has at least ten counts. The rearrangement links TRBV28 to TRBJ1-2; 8 nucleotides line up with TRBD1. The CDR3 sequence is 15 residues long. Trimming at V came to 6 bases and at J to 7 bases, leaving 13 bases not matched to a gene. Germline CDR1 is MDHEN and CDR2 is SYDVKM. CDR3 region: CASSLADGQGSGYTF. The DNA for the CDR3 is TGTGCCAGCAGCCTCGCGGATGGACAGGGCTCTGGCTACACCTTC.

This clonotype occurred many times. The chain combines TRBV6-6 with TRBJ2-5, with D possibly called TRBD1 or TRBD2 (5 bases each). Germline V CDR1 and CDR2: MNHNY, SVGAGI (reference sequence). V lost 7 bases, J lost 5 bases, and 14 bases lay in between. The CDR3 totals 13 residues. Written as DNA, the CDR3 is TGTGCCAGCAAACTAGGATCAGGGGAGACCCAGTACTTC. It is translated as CASKLGSGETQYF.

This clonotype was seen a few times. The V and J genes are TRBV5-1 and TRBJ2-3; 7 nucleotides align to TRBD1. The CDR3 spans 14 residues. Germline CDR1 and CDR2: SGHRS and YFSETQ. The V gene end was trimmed by 4 bases and the J gene end by 2 bases; junction bases not matched to a gene: 4. CDR3 bases: TGCGCCAGCAGCAGGGACAGTACCACAGATACGCAGTATTTT. It specifies CASSRDSTTDTQYF.